Below, 24 T cell receptor beta chains from the same sample are listed, as sequenced in a study of shared clonotypes between healthy human individuals. Only in-frame clones appear in the TCRdb table, and some are missing; sequencing was by immunoSEQ multiplex PCR. The repertoire holds fewer than 1.8 million clones, 98% seen once, with around 0.33% in the top ten. Sequencing input: naive CD4+ T cells sorted from blood. Subset defined: CD45RA+ positively selected. These receptors all come from a man aged 25-45 years in good health.

The V call is TRBV27, the J call TRBJ2-7, with 8 bases that match TRBD1. Germline trimming cut 5 bases from V and 0 bases from J; bases unmatched to any gene: 6. Germline V lookup: CDR1 MNHEY, CDR2 SMNVEV (reference sequence). This CDR3 contains 15 residues. CDR3 sequence reads: CASSPRTGSSYEQYF. The CDR3 bases are TGTGCCAGCAGTCCTCGGACAGGGAGCTCCTACGAGCAGTACTTC.

V and J are TRBV10-2 and TRBJ2-7; a possible D gene is TRBD2 (5 bases). Trimming removed 8 bases from V and 5 bases from J, with 28 bases in between. The V gene's germline CDR1 is WSHSY and CDR2 SAAADI. This CDR3 is built from 17 residues. CDR3 loop: CASQPGTGYYHDDEQYF. The DNA for the CDR3 is TGCGCCAGCCAACCGGGAACCGGATACTATCATGACGACGAGCAGTACTTC.

The rearrangement links TRBV5-1 to TRBJ1-1; D uncertain. Germline V gene sequence: CDR1 SGHRS, CDR2 YFSETQ. This CDR3 has 16 residues. Trimming removed 4 bases at V and 4 bases at J, with 20 bases between. This chain's CDR3 is CASSMILTPKSTEAFF. CDR3 coding DNA: TGCGCCAGCAGCATGATTTTAACACCCAAAAGCACTGAAGCTTTCTTT.

The J gene is TRBJ1-5, the V gene TRBV6-6; a weak D match, TRBD1 (6 bases). The V end lost 4 bases, the J end lost 7 bases, and 11 bases lay between the germline ends. Germline assignment: CDR1 MNHNY and CDR2 SVGAGI (reference sequence). The length of the CDR3 is 13 residues. The CDR3 sequence: CASSFPGAQPQHF. Written as DNA, the CDR3 is TGTGCCAGCAGTTTCCCGGGGGCGCAGCCCCAGCATTTT.

The V call is TRBV19, the J call TRBJ1-4, with 8 bases lining up with TRBD1. Per germline, CDR1 LNHDA and CDR2 SQIVND (reference sequence). This CDR3 region has 14 residues. After removal of 6 bases from V and 7 bases from J, the junction contained 7 bases not matched to a gene. The CDR3, as DNA: TGTGCCAGTAGGAAAAGGCAGGGGGCTGAAAAACTGTTTTTT. Translated, it gives CASRKRQGAEKLFF.

The chain uses TRBV10-3 and TRBJ2-7, with D possibly being TRBD1 (6 bases). The CDR3 is 12 amino acids. Trimming left V 8 bases short and J 3 bases short, with 11 bases between. Germline CDR1 and CDR2: ENHRY and SYGVKD. Here the CDR3 DNA reads TGTGCCATCGGTGGACAGCTCTACGAGCAGTACTTC. This gives the protein CAIGGQLYEQYF.

The chain uses TRBV5-1 and TRBJ2-7; D not resolved. With 7 bases removed from V and 6 bases from J, the gap between germline ends came to 14 bases. In germline, CDR1 is SGHRS, CDR2 YFSETQ. This CDR3 is 12 amino acids long. CDR3 in DNA: TGCGCCAGCTCCGTAACCGACGGCGAGCAGTACTTC. Amino acids: CASSVTDGEQYF.

The chain employs TRBV29-1 and TRBJ1-1; tentative D call: TRBD1 (6 bases). Germline CDR1 is SQVTM and CDR2 is ANQGSEA. This CDR3 contains 15 residues. Trimming removed 6 bases from V and 2 bases from J, with 19 bases in between. The CDR3 sequence: CSVSLTRGPNTEAFF. In DNA, the CDR3 is TGCAGCGTCTCCTTGACCCGGGGGCCTAACACTGAAGCTTTCTTT.

The chain employs TRBV27 and TRBJ2-3; 8 bases agree with TRBD2. CDR3 length: 14 amino acids. Germline V CDR1 and CDR2: MNHEY, SMNVEV (reference sequence). V shed 5 bases, J shed 1 base, and the junction held 2 bases outside the gene matches. The DNA for the CDR3 is TGTGCCAGCAGTCTAGCGGGCGGCACAGATACGCAGTATTTT. Translating gives CASSLAGGTDTQYF.

This sequence joins TRBV11-2 and TRBJ2-7; 7 bases map to TRBD2. The V and J ends lost 3 bases and 6 bases, in that order; junction bases with no gene match: 11. The CDR3 loop spans 15 amino acids. Germline values: CDR1 SGHAT, CDR2 FQNNGV. The CDR3 loop is CASSFWELANFEQYF. The CDR3 DNA is TGTGCCAGCAGCTTTTGGGAACTAGCGAACTTCGAGCAGTACTTC.

The chain carries TRBV7-2 and TRBJ2-5; D gene ambiguous. Germline V gene data show CDR1 as SGHTA and CDR2 as FQGNSA. V gave up 5 bases and J gave up 2 bases, with 9 bases separating them. The CDR3 length is 13 residues. CDR3 nucleotides: TGTGCCAGCAGCCGCGGACCACAAGAGACCCAGTACTTC. It is translated as CASSRGPQETQYF.

The chain joins TRBV9 to TRBJ2-3; the D gene is possibly TRBD1 (6 bases). This CDR3 region has 15 residues. CDR1 and CDR2 from the germline V gene are SGDLS and YYNGEE. V was pared by 3 bases and J by 0 bases, with 11 bases between. CDR3 sequence: CASSALQGSTDTQYF. Here the CDR3 DNA reads TGTGCCAGCAGCGCCTTACAGGGTAGCACAGATACGCAGTATTTT.

This clone was recorded once. The chain is built from TRBV2 and TRBJ1-3; TRBD1 matches 8 bases. The length of the CDR3 is 16 residues. In germline, CDR1 is SNHLY, CDR2 FYNNEI. After removal of 3 bases from V and 4 bases from J, the junction contained 8 bases not matched to a gene. CDR3 DNA sequence: TGTGCCAGCAGTGAGCGGTCCAGGGGGCTCGGAAACACCATATATTTT. Its translation is CASSERSRGLGNTIYF.

V and J are TRBV9 and TRBJ2-1; D not resolved. Between the trimmed V and J ends, which lost 2 bases and 9 bases, there was a span of 12 bases. This CDR3 has 13 amino acids. In germline, CDR1 is SGDLS, CDR2 YYNGEE. CDR3 sequence: CASSVSLVGEQFF. DNA of the CDR3: TGTGCCAGCAGCGTCTCCCTAGTGGGTGAGCAGTTCTTC.

The J gene is TRBJ2-7, the V gene TRBV28; possibly TRBD1 for D (5 bases). CDR3 length: 14 amino acids. V gave up 3 bases and J gave up 2 bases, with 11 bases separating them. Germline CDR1 and CDR2: MDHEN and SYDVKM. The CDR3 DNA reads as TGTGCCAGCAGTTTCGGCAGGGCGCCCTACGAGCAGTACTTC. As protein: CASSFGRAPYEQYF.

The rearrangement uses TRBV2 and TRBJ1-5; D is perhaps TRBD1 (6 bases). The CDR3 extends over 15 amino acids. V was pared by 3 bases and J by 6 bases, with 15 bases between. Germline lookup yields CDR1 SNHLY and CDR2 FYNNEI. In nucleotides, the CDR3 is TGTGCCAGCAGTGATCAGGGGCTCCCCGTTCAGCCCCAGCATTTT. It codes for CASSDQGLPVQPQHF.

This chain links TRBV7-3 with TRBJ2-5; D gene uncertain. The CDR3 totals 13 residues. Germline V gives CDR1 SGHTA, CDR2 FQGTGA. Trimming removed 6 bases from V and 3 bases from J, with 11 bases in between. This CDR3 is CASRYSNEETQYF. The CDR3 nucleotides read TGTGCCAGCAGGTACTCCAACGAAGAGACCCAGTACTTC.

The V gene is TRBV10-2, the J gene TRBJ1-1; 7 bases fit TRBD1. The CDR3 is made up of 13 amino acids. Germline values: CDR1 WSHSY, CDR2 SAAADI. The trim removed 8 bases at V and 8 bases at J, leaving 11 bases unmatched. The CDR3 loop reads CASSAGTAWEAFF. DNA for the CDR3: TGCGCCAGCTCAGCGGGGACAGCCTGGGAAGCTTTCTTT.

The genes are TRBV5-1 and TRBJ1-1; no firm D call. Germline CDR1 SGHRS, CDR2 YFSETQ. Trimming pared 2 bases from V and 1 base from J, leaving 15 bases between. The CDR3 sequence is 16 residues long. The CDR3 sequence is CASSFKRGEKNTEAFF. CDR3 nucleotides: TGCGCCAGCAGCTTTAAACGGGGTGAGAAGAACACTGAAGCTTTCTTT.

V gene TRBV2 combines with J gene TRBJ2-3; 7 bases map to TRBD1. J was trimmed by 1 base and V by 5 bases; bases with no gene match: 3. This CDR3 region has 14 residues. The germline CDR1 and CDR2 sequences are SNHLY and FYNNEI. CDR3 sequence reads: CASSNTGGTDTQYF. DNA of the CDR3: TGTGCCAGCAGTAACACAGGGGGCACAGATACGCAGTATTTT.

The chain links TRBV18 to TRBJ1-1; D unclear. Germline CDR1 KGHSH, CDR2 LQKENI. This CDR3 has 13 amino acids. The V end was cut by 5 bases, the J end by 4 bases, with 11 bases between. The CDR3 region is CASSYLESTEAFF. CDR3 sequence (DNA): TGTGCCAGCTCATACCTAGAAAGCACTGAAGCTTTCTTT.

The J gene is TRBJ2-1, the V gene TRBV5-6; tentatively, D is TRBD1 (6 bases). Germline values: CDR1 SGHDT, CDR2 YYEEEE. The CDR3 runs to 16 residues. The ends were cut back, 4 bases at V and 2 bases at J, with 16 bases in the middle. The CDR3 protein is CASSLGHRVPYNEQFF. The CDR3 DNA sequence: TGTGCCAGCAGCCTCGGGCACAGGGTACCCTACAATGAGCAGTTCTTC.

The rearrangement links TRBV19 to TRBJ1-1; the match to TRBD1 covers 8 bases. The CDR3 is 15 amino acids. J gave up 4 bases and V 4 bases, and 8 bases lay outside the gene matches. CDR1 and CDR2 from the germline V gene are LNHDA and SQIVND (reference sequence). The CDR3 protein is CASSTPQGGSTEAFF. The CDR3 nucleotides are TGTGCCAGTAGTACCCCACAGGGGGGGAGCACTGAAGCTTTCTTT.

The chain employs TRBV6-1 and TRBJ1-2; 7 nucleotides align to TRBD1. The CDR3 is made up of 13 amino acids. Germline V CDR1 and CDR2: MNHNS, SASEGT. V trimming: 6 bases; J trimming: 2 bases; junction bases outside the gene matches: 3. CDR3 protein: CASRRDSNYGYTF. The CDR3 DNA follows: TGTGCCAGCAGACGGGACAGCAACTATGGCTACACCTTC.